This paragraph reports one TCR beta chain. This CDR3 comprises 15 residues. Germline V CDR1 and CDR2: SGHTA, FQGNSA. Trimming stripped 1 base from V and 1 base from J, with 10 bases between. The sample is drawn from a study of T cells in localized non-small cell lung cancer. The repertoire was sequenced with immunoSEQ multiplex PCR; TCRdb's copy has only in-frame clones and lacks some. The sample contains approximately 30,000 clones, approximately 90% of which appear only once. The clonotype originates from a woman aged 18 to 55 with stage I lung adenocarcinoma. The rearrangement uses TRBV7-2 and TRBJ1-1; no clear D. Sequencing was performed on peripheral blood, taken before any cancer treatment. CDR3 nucleotides: TGTGCCAGCAGCTTAGTCGGACGGGAGAACACTGAAGCTTTCTTT. As protein: CASSLVGRENTEAFF.